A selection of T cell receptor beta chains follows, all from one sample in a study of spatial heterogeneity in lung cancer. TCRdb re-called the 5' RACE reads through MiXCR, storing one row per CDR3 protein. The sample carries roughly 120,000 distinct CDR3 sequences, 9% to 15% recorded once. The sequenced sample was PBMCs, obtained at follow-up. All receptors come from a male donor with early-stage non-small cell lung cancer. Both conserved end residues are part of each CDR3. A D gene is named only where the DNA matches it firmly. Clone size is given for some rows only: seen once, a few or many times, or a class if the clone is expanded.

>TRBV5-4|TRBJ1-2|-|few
CASSLAVGINYGYTF
TGTGCCAGCAGCTTGGCCGTAGGGATCAACTATGGCTACACCTTC
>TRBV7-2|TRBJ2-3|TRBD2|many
CASSLALGGGEDTQYF
TGTGCCAGCAGCTTAGCGCTGGGCGGGGGGGAAGATACGCAGTATTTT
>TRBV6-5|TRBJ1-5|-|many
CASSLEGGVGSSNQPQHF
TGTGCCAGCAGCCTCGAGGGGGGGGTGGGATCCAGCAATCAGCCCCAGCATTTT
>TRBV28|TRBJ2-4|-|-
CASSSLQGTKNIQYF
TGTGCCAGCAGTTCACTCCAGGGTACCAAAAACATTCAGTACTTC
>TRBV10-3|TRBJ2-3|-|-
CAINFRSTDTQYF
TGTGCCATCAACTTTCGTAGCACAGATACGCAGTATTTT
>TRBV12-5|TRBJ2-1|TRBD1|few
CASGPGQGIYNEQFF
TGTGCTAGTGGTCCGGGACAGGGGATCTACAATGAGCAGTTCTTC
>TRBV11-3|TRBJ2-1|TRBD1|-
CASSFALGQDNEQFF
TGTGCCAGCAGCTTCGCCCTTGGACAGGACAATGAGCAGTTCTTC
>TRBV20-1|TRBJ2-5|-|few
CSASRRIYGQETQYF
TGCAGTGCTAGTCGAAGGATTTACGGCCAAGAGACCCAGTACTTC
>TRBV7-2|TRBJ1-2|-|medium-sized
CASSLDGRGGYTF
TGTGCCAGCAGCTTAGATGGCAGGGGCGGCTACACCTTC
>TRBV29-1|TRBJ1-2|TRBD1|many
CSVAPTGDGYTF
TGCAGCGTTGCTCCGACAGGGGATGGCTACACCTTC
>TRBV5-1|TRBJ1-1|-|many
CASSLHGDTEAFF
TGCGCCAGCAGCCTGCACGGAGACACTGAAGCTTTCTTT
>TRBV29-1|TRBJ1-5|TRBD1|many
CSAQGASNQPQHF
TGCAGCGCACAGGGGGCGAGCAATCAGCCCCAGCATTTT
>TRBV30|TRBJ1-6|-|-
CAWSVGTVGSPLHF
TGTGCCTGGAGTGTGGGGACGGTGGGTTCACCCCTCCACTTT
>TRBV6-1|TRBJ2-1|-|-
CASSPPHNEQFF
TGTGCCAGCAGTCCCCCTCACAATGAGCAGTTCTTC
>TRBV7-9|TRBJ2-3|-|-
CASSFTGFSRTDTQYF
TGTGCCAGCAGCTTTACAGGGTTTTCTCGCACAGATACGCAGTATTTT
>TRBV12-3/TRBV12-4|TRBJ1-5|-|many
CASSKLQGSNQPQHF
TGTGCCAGCAGTAAGCTTCAGGGAAGCAATCAGCCCCAGCATTTT
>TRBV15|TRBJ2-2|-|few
CATSRVINTGELFF
TGTGCCACCAGCAGAGTAATAAACACCGGGGAGCTGTTTTTT
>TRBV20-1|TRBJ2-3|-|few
CSAIFEGSTDTQYF
TGCAGTGCCATCTTTGAGGGGTCCACAGATACGCAGTATTTT
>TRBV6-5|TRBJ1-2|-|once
CASKDLGRRNYGYTF
TGTGCCAGCAAGGATTTGGGAAGAAGAAACTATGGCTACACCTTC
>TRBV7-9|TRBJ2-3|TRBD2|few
CASSLVGPAGSTDTQYF
TGTGCCAGCAGCTTAGTGGGCCCAGCGGGGAGCACAGATACGCAGTATTTT
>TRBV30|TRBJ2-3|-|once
CAWSVGGPSTDTQYF
TGTGCCTGGAGCGTTGGGGGGCCGAGCACAGATACGCAGTATTTT
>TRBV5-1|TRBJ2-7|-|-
CASRQGVSSYEQYF
TGCGCCAGCAGACAGGGAGTTAGCTCCTACGAGCAGTACTTC
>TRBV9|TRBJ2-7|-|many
CASSVGGQGYYEQYF
TGTGCCAGCAGCGTGGGCGGGCAGGGGTACTACGAGCAGTACTTC
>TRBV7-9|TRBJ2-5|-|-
CASSISGAPTQYF
TGTGCCAGCAGCATTAGCGGAGCCCCTACCCAGTACTTC
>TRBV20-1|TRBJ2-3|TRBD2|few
CSASGLAGLSSTDTQYF
TGCAGTGCAAGTGGACTAGCGGGGCTCTCTAGCACAGATACGCAGTATTTT
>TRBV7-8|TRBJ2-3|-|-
CASSLASPADTDTQYF
TGTGCCAGCAGCTTAGCCTCACCAGCGGACACAGATACGCAGTATTTT
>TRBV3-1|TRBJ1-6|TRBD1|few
CASSQTGARNSPLHF
TGTGCCAGCAGCCAGACAGGGGCGAGGAATTCACCCCTCCACTTT
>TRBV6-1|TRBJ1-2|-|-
CASSDAYGYTF
TGTGCCAGCAGTGACGCGTATGGCTACACCTTC
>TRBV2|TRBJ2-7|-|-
CASSVSEVLHF
TGTGCCAGCAGTGTTAGCGAGGTCCTCCACTTC
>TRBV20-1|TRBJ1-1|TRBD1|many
CSAPDRGAEAFF
TGCAGTGCCCCCGACAGGGGTGCTGAAGCTTTCTTT
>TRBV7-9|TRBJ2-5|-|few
CASSSGTLIQETQYF
TGTGCCAGCAGCTCCGGGACACTTATCCAAGAGACCCAGTACTTC
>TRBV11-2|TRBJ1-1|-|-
CASSLVGGAMNTEAFF
TGTGCCAGCAGCTTAGTGGGGGGAGCGATGAACACTGAAGCTTTCTTT
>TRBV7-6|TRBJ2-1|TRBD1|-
CASSFPGQRYNEQFF
TGTGCCAGCAGCTTCCCGGGACAGCGCTACAATGAGCAGTTCTTC
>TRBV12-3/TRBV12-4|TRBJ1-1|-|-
CASSSRTEAFF
TGTGCCAGCAGCTCCCGGACTGAAGCTTTCTTT
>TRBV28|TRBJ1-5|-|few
CASRQGDPNQPQHF
TGTGCCAGCAGGCAAGGGGATCCCAATCAGCCCCAGCATTTT
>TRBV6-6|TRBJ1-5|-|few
CASSYQDQPQHF
TGTGCCAGCAGTTATCAAGATCAGCCCCAGCATTTT
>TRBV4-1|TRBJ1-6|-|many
CASSQLHFNSPLHF
TGCGCCAGCAGCCAACTACACTTTAATTCACCCCTCCACTTT
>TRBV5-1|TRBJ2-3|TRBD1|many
CASSSSGTGGRDTQYF
TGCGCCAGCAGCTCCTCCGGGACAGGGGGCAGAGATACGCAGTATTTT
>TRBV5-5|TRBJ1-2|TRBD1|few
CASTSLKTGGSYGYTF
TGTGCCAGCACCTCCCTTAAGACAGGGGGCAGTTATGGCTACACCTTC
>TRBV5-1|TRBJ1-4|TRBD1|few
CASSIGQGSDRGEKLFF
TGCGCCAGCAGCATCGGACAGGGAAGTGATCGAGGGGAAAAACTGTTTTTT
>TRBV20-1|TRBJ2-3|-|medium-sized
CSAAGASAHTDTQYF
TGCAGTGCCGCGGGGGCCAGCGCCCACACAGATACGCAGTATTTT
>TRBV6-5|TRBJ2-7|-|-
CASSYSSAQLYEQYF
TGTGCCAGCAGTTACTCCTCTGCTCAACTCTACGAGCAGTACTTC
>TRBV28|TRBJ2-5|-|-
CASSLPPGSQGVLQETQYF
TGTGCCAGCAGTTTACCTCCTGGTTCTCAGGGCGTCCTCCAAGAGACCCAGTACTTC
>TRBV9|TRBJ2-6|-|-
CASSVEGRVNSGANVLTF
TGTGCCAGCAGCGTAGAGGGTCGCGTAAACTCTGGGGCCAACGTCCTGACTTTC
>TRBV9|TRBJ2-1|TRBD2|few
CASSVVAGGFNEQFF
TGTGCCAGCAGCGTAGTTGCGGGGGGGTTTAATGAGCAGTTCTTC
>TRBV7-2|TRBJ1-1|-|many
CASSLPGPRQAFF
TGTGCCAGCAGCTTACCTGGACCCCGGCAAGCTTTCTTT
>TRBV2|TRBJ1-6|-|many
CASRLGTTPLHF
TGTGCCAGCCGGTTGGGGACGACACCCCTCCACTTT
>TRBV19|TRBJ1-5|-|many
CASTWTPYSNQPQHF
TGTGCCAGTACCTGGACCCCCTATAGCAATCAGCCCCAGCATTTT
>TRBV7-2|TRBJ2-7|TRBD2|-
CASSPWTSGVGEQYF
TGTGCCAGCAGCCCTTGGACTAGCGGGGTTGGCGAGCAGTACTTC
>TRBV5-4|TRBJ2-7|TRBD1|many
CASSLPGQSTSEQYF
TGTGCCAGCAGCTTGCCGGGACAGTCAACTTCCGAGCAGTACTTC
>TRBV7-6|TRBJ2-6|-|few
CASSPYHRDSGANVLTF
TGTGCCAGCAGCCCGTATCACAGGGACTCTGGGGCCAACGTCCTGACTTTC